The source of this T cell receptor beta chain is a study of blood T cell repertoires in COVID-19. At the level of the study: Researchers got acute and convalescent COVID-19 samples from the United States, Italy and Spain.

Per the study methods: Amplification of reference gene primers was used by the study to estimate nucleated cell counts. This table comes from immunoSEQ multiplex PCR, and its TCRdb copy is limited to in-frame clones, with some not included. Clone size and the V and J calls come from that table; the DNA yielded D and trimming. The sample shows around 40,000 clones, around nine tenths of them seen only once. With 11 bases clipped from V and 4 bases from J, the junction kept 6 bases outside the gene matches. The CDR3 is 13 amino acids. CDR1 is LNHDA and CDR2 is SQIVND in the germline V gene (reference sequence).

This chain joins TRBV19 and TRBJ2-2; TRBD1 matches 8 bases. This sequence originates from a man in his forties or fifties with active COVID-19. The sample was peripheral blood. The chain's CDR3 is CAGRTGTTGELFF. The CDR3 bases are TGTGCCGGGAGGACAGGGACCACCGGGGAGCTGTTTTTT.